A selection of T cell receptor beta chains follows, all from one sample in a study of OX40 agonist ivuxolimab in advanced cancers. Measured with immunoSEQ multiplex PCR; TCRdb has only the in-frame clones, and not every one. The table lists about 65,000 clones, around 86% of them singletons. The sample consisted of CD4+ or CD8+ T cells sorted from blood, taken in a trial of the OX40 agonist ivuxolimab. The receptors were gathered from an adult with an advanced solid tumor such as melanoma, head and neck, liver or kidney cancer. CDR3s include the opening cysteine and the closing phenylalanine or tryptophan. D genes are given only for firm matches. The size entry is marked missing in some rows and otherwise reads once, few, many or a size class.

j_call: TRBJ2-3; v_call: TRBV5-4; d_call: TRBD2; clone_size: NA; cdr3_nt: TGTGCCAGCAGCTTGGAACTAGCGGGGGCGCATACGCAGTATTTT; cdr3_aa: CASSLELAGAHTQYF
j_call: TRBJ1-1; v_call: TRBV5-1; d_call: NA; clone_size: NA; cdr3_nt: NA; cdr3_aa: CASSTSDAEAFF
j_call: TRBJ2-5; v_call: TRBV2; d_call: NA; clone_size: NA; cdr3_nt: TGTGCCAGCAGTGGAGGGGTAGGGGGTGGGGAGACCCAGTACTTC; cdr3_aa: CASSGGVGGGETQYF
j_call: TRBJ1-2; v_call: TRBV19; d_call: TRBD1; clone_size: NA; cdr3_nt: TGTGCCAGTAGTACCTGGACAGGGGAGGTCTATGGCTACACCTTC; cdr3_aa: CASSTWTGEVYGYTF
j_call: TRBJ1-2; v_call: TRBV5-6; d_call: TRBD1; clone_size: NA; cdr3_nt: TGTGCCAGCAGCTTGGATCAGGGGGCTGGTGGCTACACCTTC; cdr3_aa: CASSLDQGAGGYTF
j_call: TRBJ2-7; v_call: TRBV7-9; d_call: NA; clone_size: NA; cdr3_nt: TGTGCCAGCAGCTTAGGCGGGCGCAAGAGCAAGGCCGAGCAGTACTTC; cdr3_aa: CASSLGGRKSKAEQYF
j_call: TRBJ1-6; v_call: TRBV6-5; d_call: NA; clone_size: NA; cdr3_nt: TGTGCCAGCAGTTACTCACAGGGCCAAGGGTCACCCCTCCACTTT; cdr3_aa: CASSYSQGQGSPLHF
j_call: TRBJ2-1; v_call: TRBV10-3; d_call: NA; clone_size: NA; cdr3_nt: TGTGCCATCAGTGGAGCGGAGGTATACAATGAGCAGTTCTTC; cdr3_aa: CAISGAEVYNEQFF
j_call: TRBJ1-3; v_call: TRBV6-6; d_call: NA; clone_size: once; cdr3_nt: TGTGCCAGCAGGTCCGGGGGAACTGGAAACACCATATATTTT; cdr3_aa: CASRSGGTGNTIYF
j_call: TRBJ2-7; v_call: TRBV5-5; d_call: TRBD2; clone_size: NA; cdr3_nt: TGTGCCAGCAGCTTTGGCAGCGGGGGTCCCTACGAGCAGTACTTC; cdr3_aa: CASSFGSGGPYEQYF
j_call: TRBJ2-5; v_call: TRBV4-1; d_call: TRBD1; clone_size: once; cdr3_nt: TGCGCCAGCCAGGGGGACCAAGAGACCCAGTACTTC; cdr3_aa: CASQGDQETQYF
j_call: TRBJ1-2; v_call: TRBV7-9; d_call: NA; clone_size: NA; cdr3_nt: TGTGCCAGCAGCTTAAGAGGGGAGGGAGGCTACACCTTC; cdr3_aa: CASSLRGEGGYTF
j_call: TRBJ1-1; v_call: TRBV2; d_call: NA; clone_size: NA; cdr3_nt: TGTGCCAGCAGTGGGGCGACAGCCTTGAACACTGAAGCTTTCTTT; cdr3_aa: CASSGATALNTEAFF
j_call: TRBJ2-7; v_call: TRBV5-4; d_call: TRBD2; clone_size: NA; cdr3_nt: TGTGCCAGCAGCTCCCCTAGCGGAACCTACGAGCAGTACTTC; cdr3_aa: CASSSPSGTYEQYF
j_call: TRBJ1-2; v_call: TRBV6-6; d_call: NA; clone_size: NA; cdr3_nt: TGTGCCAGCAGTTGGGGGGAAGGGTCCCAAAACTATGGCTACACCTTC; cdr3_aa: CASSWGEGSQNYGYTF
j_call: TRBJ2-2; v_call: TRBV11-2; d_call: NA; clone_size: NA; cdr3_nt: TGTGCCAGCAGTGGGGTTTGGGGCGTTAACACCGGGGAGCTGTTTTTT; cdr3_aa: CASSGVWGVNTGELFF
j_call: TRBJ2-7; v_call: TRBV29-1; d_call: TRBD2; clone_size: NA; cdr3_nt: TGCAGCGTTGAAGATCCGCGGGGGGGCGTGGGCGAGCAGTACTTC; cdr3_aa: CSVEDPRGGVGEQYF
j_call: TRBJ2-3; v_call: TRBV5-8; d_call: NA; clone_size: once; cdr3_nt: TGTGCCAGCAGCTTTGAATCCAGGGCGGCGAATACGCAGTATTTT; cdr3_aa: CASSFESRAANTQYF
j_call: TRBJ1-1; v_call: TRBV29-1; d_call: NA; clone_size: NA; cdr3_nt: TGCAGCGTTGAAAAGGCGAGGGACACTGAAGCTTTCTTT; cdr3_aa: CSVEKARDTEAFF
j_call: TRBJ1-6; v_call: TRBV7-2; d_call: TRBD1; clone_size: NA; cdr3_nt: TGTGCCAGCAGCCCCTTCCCCGGACAGGGTAGTATATCCCTCCACTTT; cdr3_aa: CASSPFPGQGSISLHF
j_call: TRBJ2-5; v_call: TRBV5-1; d_call: TRBD1; clone_size: NA; cdr3_nt: TGCGCCAGCAGCATGGGGGATCCTAGACAGGGCACCAGTCCACACTTC; cdr3_aa: CASSMGDPRQGTSPHF
j_call: TRBJ1-2; v_call: TRBV5-8; d_call: NA; clone_size: NA; cdr3_nt: TGTGCCAGCAGCTTGTGGGGCGATGGCTACACCTTC; cdr3_aa: CASSLWGDGYTF
j_call: TRBJ1-1; v_call: TRBV7-9; d_call: NA; clone_size: NA; cdr3_nt: TGTGCCAGCAGCTTAGGGGGTCTTGGGAACACTGAAGCTTTCTTT; cdr3_aa: CASSLGGLGNTEAFF
j_call: TRBJ2-7; v_call: TRBV29-1; d_call: TRBD2; clone_size: NA; cdr3_nt: TGCAGCGTAACAGGACTAGCGGCCTCCGAGCAGTACTTC; cdr3_aa: CSVTGLAASEQYF
j_call: TRBJ2-7; v_call: TRBV2; d_call: TRBD1; clone_size: NA; cdr3_nt: TGTGCCAGGGGACAGGGGGGCAACTACGAGCAGTACTTC; cdr3_aa: CARGQGGNYEQYF
j_call: TRBJ2-2; v_call: TRBV27; d_call: NA; clone_size: NA; cdr3_nt: TGTGCCAGCCGCCCCTTAGGGGGTTGGACCGGGGAGCTGTTTTTT; cdr3_aa: CASRPLGGWTGELFF
j_call: TRBJ1-4; v_call: TRBV5-5; d_call: TRBD1; clone_size: few; cdr3_nt: TGTGCCAGCAGCTGGGACAGCTATAATGAAAAACTGTTTTTT; cdr3_aa: CASSWDSYNEKLFF
j_call: TRBJ1-2; v_call: TRBV6-1; d_call: TRBD1; clone_size: NA; cdr3_nt: TGTGCCAGCAGTGAAACAGGGGCCGGTGGCTACACCTTC; cdr3_aa: CASSETGAGGYTF
j_call: TRBJ1-3; v_call: TRBV19; d_call: NA; clone_size: NA; cdr3_nt: TGTGCCAGTACCCAACCGAGGGGCTCTGGAAACACCATATATTTT; cdr3_aa: CASTQPRGSGNTIYF
j_call: TRBJ1-4; v_call: TRBV19; d_call: NA; clone_size: NA; cdr3_nt: TGTGCCAGTAGTATAGGCCGGAGGCAGGGGGAAAAACTGTTTTTT; cdr3_aa: CASSIGRRQGEKLFF
j_call: TRBJ2-1; v_call: TRBV6-5; d_call: TRBD1; clone_size: NA; cdr3_nt: TGTGCCAGCAGGAGGGGGACAGGGCGGAATGAGCAGTTCTTC; cdr3_aa: CASRRGTGRNEQFF
j_call: TRBJ1-2; v_call: TRBV6-6; d_call: NA; clone_size: NA; cdr3_nt: TGTGCCAGCAGTCGTTCGGGGGGGGGCAACTATGGCTACACCTTC; cdr3_aa: CASSRSGGGNYGYTF
j_call: TRBJ2-2; v_call: TRBV29-1; d_call: TRBD1; clone_size: NA; cdr3_nt: TGCAGCGTTCGGGACAGCACCGGGGAGCTGTTTTTT; cdr3_aa: CSVRDSTGELFF
j_call: TRBJ1-4; v_call: TRBV18; d_call: NA; clone_size: NA; cdr3_nt: TGTGCCAGCTCAAGAGGGCTGGACGAAAAACTGTTTTTT; cdr3_aa: CASSRGLDEKLFF
j_call: TRBJ2-1; v_call: TRBV14; d_call: NA; clone_size: NA; cdr3_nt: TGTGCCAGCAGCCAAGGCCGGACTTCGGGGGTCTTC; cdr3_aa: CASSQGRTSGVF
j_call: TRBJ1-1; v_call: TRBV7-2; d_call: NA; clone_size: once; cdr3_nt: TGTGCCAGCAGCTCAGCCAGGGGAAGCACTGAAGCTTTCTTT; cdr3_aa: CASSSARGSTEAFF
j_call: TRBJ1-5; v_call: TRBV6-1; d_call: TRBD1; clone_size: NA; cdr3_nt: TGTGCCAGCAGTGAATATGGGACAGGCAATCAGCCCCAGCATTTT; cdr3_aa: CASSEYGTGNQPQHF
j_call: TRBJ1-6; v_call: TRBV9; d_call: TRBD1; clone_size: NA; cdr3_nt: TGTGCCAGCAACCAGGGGGCAGGGGCACCCCTCCACTTT; cdr3_aa: CASNQGAGAPLHF
j_call: TRBJ2-3; v_call: TRBV28; d_call: NA; clone_size: NA; cdr3_nt: TGTGCCAGCAACGACGGGTTTCCCTTTACAGATACGCAGTATTTT; cdr3_aa: CASNDGFPFTDTQYF
j_call: TRBJ1-2; v_call: TRBV5-6; d_call: NA; clone_size: once; cdr3_nt: TGTGCCAGCAGCTTCTTCGGGGACGCGGTTTATGATGGCTACACCTTC; cdr3_aa: CASSFFGDAVYDGYTF
j_call: TRBJ1-2; v_call: TRBV19; d_call: NA; clone_size: NA; cdr3_nt: TGTGCCAGTACCATGCCAGGGGTGGCGGGCGGCTACACCTTC; cdr3_aa: CASTMPGVAGGYTF
j_call: TRBJ1-6; v_call: TRBV5-4; d_call: NA; clone_size: NA; cdr3_nt: TGTGCCAGCAGCTTGGCAGGGGCGCTCAGTTCACCCCTCCACTTT; cdr3_aa: CASSLAGALSSPLHF
j_call: TRBJ1-2; v_call: TRBV15; d_call: TRBD1; clone_size: NA; cdr3_nt: TGTGCCACCAGCACAGATGACACAGGGGGAACTAACTATGGCTACACCTTC; cdr3_aa: CATSTDDTGGTNYGYTF
j_call: TRBJ2-1; v_call: TRBV4-3; d_call: TRBD2; clone_size: NA; cdr3_nt: TGCGCCAGCAGCCAACAAGCGGGGGGCCGATACAATGAGCAGTTCTTC; cdr3_aa: CASSQQAGGRYNEQFF
j_call: TRBJ2-5; v_call: TRBV29-1; d_call: NA; clone_size: NA; cdr3_nt: TGCAGCGTTGTATCCATCGCGGGGGCTCAAGAGACCCAGTACTTC; cdr3_aa: CSVVSIAGAQETQYF
j_call: TRBJ2-2; v_call: TRBV19; d_call: NA; clone_size: NA; cdr3_nt: TGTGCCAGTAGTATAACCTCCGGGGAGCTGTTTTTT; cdr3_aa: CASSITSGELFF
j_call: TRBJ1-1; v_call: TRBV25-1; d_call: NA; clone_size: NA; cdr3_nt: TGTGCCAGCAGTGGGGGGAACACTGAAGCTTTCTTT; cdr3_aa: CASSGGNTEAFF
j_call: TRBJ1-4; v_call: TRBV5-1; d_call: NA; clone_size: NA; cdr3_nt: TGCGCCAGCAGCTTGGTTGCAACTAATGAAAAACTGTTTTTT; cdr3_aa: CASSLVATNEKLFF